The 22 T cell receptor beta chains reported below all come from one sample, sequenced in a study of T cell responses to AZD1222 COVID-19 vaccine. Clones were read by immunoSEQ multiplex PCR, and TCRdb kept only the in-frame ones, dropping some. Seen here are some 130,000 clones, approximately 90% observed once, and the top ten hold less than 1.3%. The sample consisted of peripheral blood, taken 28 days after the second AZD1222 dose. The receptors here all came from an adult who received the AZD1222 COVID-19 vaccine.

This chain links TRBV7-8 with TRBJ1-3, with D hard to call. The germline V gene has CDR1 SGHVS and CDR2 FQNEAQ. Trimming removed 5 bases at V and 0 bases at J, with 11 bases between. The CDR3 sequence is 15 residues long. CDR3 sequence reads: CASSQAGYSGNTIYF. The CDR3 DNA follows: TGTGCCAGCAGCCAGGCCGGCTACTCTGGAAACACCATATATTTT.

The rearrangement uses TRBV2 and TRBJ2-7; 11 bases fit TRBD2. The trim removed 8 bases at V and 5 bases at J, leaving 11 bases unmatched. The CDR3 consists of 15 residues. Germline CDR1 SNHLY, CDR2 FYNNEI. CDR3 nucleotide sequence: TGTGCCAGCCATGCGCTAGCGGGAGGAGCGGACGAGCAGTACTTC. It encodes CASHALAGGADEQYF.

The chain recombines TRBV4-2 with TRBJ1-6; unclear D gene. V was clipped by 4 bases and J by 8 bases, with 12 bases between them. Germline values: CDR1 LGHNA, CDR2 YNFKEQ. There are 14 residues in the CDR3. CDR3 sequence: CASSRGRSDSPLHF. CDR3 DNA sequence: TGTGCCAGCAGCCGCGGGAGGTCGGATTCACCCCTCCACTTT.

The rearrangement joins TRBV5-1 to TRBJ1-1; 9 nucleotides align to TRBD1. Germline assignment: CDR1 SGHRS and CDR2 YFSETQ. This CDR3 has 14 residues. Trimming cost V 5 bases and J 6 bases; bases outside gene matches: 8. The CDR3 sequence is CASRGNRGLSEAFF. The CDR3 DNA sequence: TGCGCCAGCAGGGGAAACAGGGGGCTTTCTGAAGCTTTCTTT.

In its sample, this clone was seen once. The V call is TRBV6-5, the J call TRBJ2-1; 9 nucleotides align to TRBD2. The J segment lost 6 bases and the V segment lost 6 bases, leaving 9 bases of the junction unmatched. CDR3 length: 15 amino acids. The germline V gene has CDR1 MNHEY and CDR2 SVGAGI. CDR3 bases: TGTGCCAGCAGCCGCGGGACTAGCATTTCCAATGAGCAGTTCTTC. Encoded protein: CASSRGTSISNEQFF.

This chain uses TRBV28 with TRBJ2-1; 8 nucleotides align to TRBD2. The CDR3 covers 15 residues. V gave up 6 bases and J gave up 5 bases; unmatched junction bases: 9. Germline V gene sequence: CDR1 MDHEN, CDR2 SYDVKM. The CDR3 DNA reads TGTGCCAGCAGCAAAAGCGGGAGTGGGGACAATGAGCAGTTCTTC. Protein sequence: CASSKSGSGDNEQFF. Based on the CDR3 plus reference TRBV28 and TRBJ2-1, the full variable domain is DVKVTQSSRYLVKRTGEKVFLECVQDMDHENMFWYRQDPGLGLRLIYFSYDVKMKEKGDIPEGYSVSREKKERFSLILESASTNQTSMYLCASSKSGSGDNEQFFGPGTRLTVL.

In this sample, this clone turned up once. The rearrangement joins TRBV19 to TRBJ2-4, with 11 bases that match TRBD1. J lost 6 bases, V lost 7 bases, and 11 bases had no gene match. The CDR3 totals 16 residues. Germline V gene data show CDR1 as LNHDA and CDR2 as SQIVND (reference sequence). The CDR3 spells CASNLPGQGVGNIQYF. The CDR3 DNA sequence: TGTGCCAGTAACCTCCCGGGACAGGGGGTGGGAAACATTCAGTACTTC.

The rearrangement links TRBV5-4 to TRBJ1-2, with TRBD1 identical over 9 bases. Trimming cost V 5 bases and J 9 bases; bases outside gene matches: 8. The CDR3 is made up of 13 amino acids. From germline, CDR1 is SGHNT and CDR2 YYREEE (reference sequence). The CDR3 protein is CASRGQGGSSYTF. CDR3 in DNA: TGTGCCAGCAGGGGACAGGGAGGGAGCAGCTACACCTTC.

V is TRBV2 and J is TRBJ1-1; maybe TRBD1 (6 bases). The CDR3 is 13 residues long. V dropped 8 bases and J dropped 5 bases, with 15 bases sitting between them. Germline lookup yields CDR1 SNHLY and CDR2 FYNNEI. CDR3 DNA sequence: TGTGCCAGCGGCCCAACAGGGAGGACTGAAGCTTTCTTT. It codes for CASGPTGRTEAFF.

The gene calls are TRBV24-1 and TRBJ2-7; D is undetermined. The CDR3 runs to 11 residues. V lost 2 bases, J lost 6 bases, and 4 bases lay in between. Germline CDR1 KGHDR, CDR2 SFDVKD. CDR3 nucleotides: TGTGCCACCAGTGATTCCCGCGAGCAGTACTTC. This codes for CATSDSREQYF.

The chain recombines TRBV7-6 with TRBJ2-1, with 7 nucleotides matching TRBD2. The CDR3 spans 20 residues. Trimming at V came to 1 base and at J to 0 bases, leaving 15 bases not matched to a gene. The germline V gene encodes CDR1 SGHVS and CDR2 FNYEAQ. DNA of the CDR3: TGTGCCAGCAGCTTAGTATCCCCTGGTCTAGCGGAGAGCTCCTACAATGAGCAGTTCTTC. It is translated as CASSLVSPGLAESSYNEQFF.

The chain couples TRBV7-9 to TRBJ1-5; D unresolved. Germline V gene sequence: CDR1 SEHNR, CDR2 FQNEAQ (reference sequence). With 5 bases removed from V and 2 bases from J, the gap between germline ends came to 7 bases. This CDR3 contains 13 residues. CDR3 loop: CASSPNGNQPQHF. The CDR3 DNA reads as TGTGCCAGCAGCCCGAATGGCAATCAGCCCCAGCATTTT.

V usage is TRBV6-5 and J usage is TRBJ1-2; a weak D match, TRBD1 (5 bases). Germline V gene data show CDR1 as MNHEY and CDR2 as SVGAGI. V lost 2 bases and J 1 base, leaving 11 bases between the germline ends. The CDR3 has 15 residues. Written as DNA, the CDR3 is TGTGCCAGCAGTTACCAGGGAGAAGTTAACTATGGCTACACCTTC. Residues: CASSYQGEVNYGYTF.

The gene calls are TRBV4-1 and TRBJ1-2, with 7 bases aligning to TRBD1. This CDR3 comprises 15 residues. Germline lookup yields CDR1 MGHRA and CDR2 YSYEKL. The junction had 10 bases not matched to a gene; V was cut back by 4 bases and J by 5 bases. The CDR3 protein is CASSLLTGLLYGYTF. As DNA, the CDR3 is TGCGCCAGCAGCCTACTGACAGGGCTTCTTTATGGCTACACCTTC.

As for this clone: The same CDR3 also results from other DNA sequences found in this sample. The rearrangement joins TRBV14 to TRBJ1-6; no definite D call. This CDR3 comprises 13 residues. Germline assignment: CDR1 SGHDN and CDR2 FVKESK. V was cut by 3 bases and J by 4 bases, with 4 bases left in between. The CDR3 here is CASSQGYNSPLHF. In DNA, the CDR3 is TGTGCCAGCAGCCAGGGGTATAATTCACCCCTCCACTTT.

The chain has TRBV5-1 and TRBJ2-3, with 12 bases identical to TRBD2. CDR3 length: 16 residues. Germline V gene sequence: CDR1 SGHRS, CDR2 YFSETQ. V gave up 4 bases and J gave up 7 bases; unmatched junction bases: 10. CDR3 DNA sequence: TGCGCCAGCAGCACCTCGACTAGCGGGAGTTCGAATACGCAGTATTTT. It encodes CASSTSTSGSSNTQYF.

CDR3 DNA: TGTGCCAGCAGTGAAACAGCGAACACTGAAGCTTTCTTT. This gives the protein CASSETANTEAFF. The J gene is TRBJ1-1, the V gene TRBV6-1; no definite D call. Germline CDR1 MNHNS, CDR2 SASEGT. The CDR3 is 13 residues long. Trimming pared 2 bases from V and 1 base from J, leaving 5 bases between.

The CDR3 coding sequence is TGTGCCAGCAGCTTAGGTCCGGTGGAATACACCGGGGAGCTGTTTTTT. It specifies CASSLGPVEYTGELFF. V and J are TRBV7-9 and TRBJ2-2; D not certain. V shed 1 base and J shed 3 bases, with 12 bases lying between them. CDR1 and CDR2 from the germline V gene are SEHNR and FQNEAQ (reference sequence). The CDR3 is 16 residues long.

The V call is TRBV6-5, the J call TRBJ1-5, with 9 bases that match TRBD1. Germline-derived CDR1 and CDR2 are MNHEY and SVGAGI. The length of the CDR3 is 12 residues. With 9 bases clipped from V and 7 bases from J, the junction kept 4 bases outside the gene matches. The DNA for the CDR3 is TGTGCCAGTGGGACAGGGAACCAGCCCCAGCATTTT. Translating gives CASGTGNQPQHF.

This clone was detected only once. The CDR3 DNA reads TGCGCCAGTACGACAGGGCCGAACACTGAAGCTTTCTTT. This translates into CASTTGPNTEAFF. The V gene is TRBV10-1, the J gene TRBJ1-1, with 7 bases lining up with TRBD1. The CDR3 is made up of 13 amino acids. Germline V gives CDR1 WNHNN, CDR2 SYGVQD (reference sequence). V shed 9 bases, J shed 1 base, and the junction held 5 bases outside the gene matches.

This rearrangement joins TRBV10-3 to TRBJ1-2; weak D call: TRBD1 (5 bases). Per the germline V gene, CDR1 is ENHRY and CDR2 is SYGVKD. V was pared by 3 bases and J by 6 bases, with 14 bases between. The CDR3 is made up of 14 amino acids. Here the CDR3 DNA reads TGTGCCATCAGTGAATGGGAACAGGCGGATGGCTACACCTTC. Its translation: CAISEWEQADGYTF.

This clone appeared a few times. CDR3 DNA: TGTGCCAGCAGCACGGAGGGGAGTGGCACTGAAGCTTTCTTT. Residues: CASSTEGSGTEAFF. The gene calls are TRBV7-9 and TRBJ1-1; the D gene is possibly TRBD1 (5 bases). Germline CDR1 and CDR2: SEHNR and FQNEAQ (reference sequence). Trimming removed 5 bases at V and 4 bases at J, with 14 bases between. This CDR3 region has 14 residues. The full variable domain, in which reference TRBV7-9 and TRBJ1-1 provide the parts outside the CDR3, is DTGVSQNPRHKITKRGQNVTFRCDPISEHNRLYWYRQTLGQGPEFLTYFQNEAQLEKSRLLSDRFSAERPKGSFSTLEIQRTEQGDSAMYLCASSTEGSGTEAFFGQGTRLTVV.